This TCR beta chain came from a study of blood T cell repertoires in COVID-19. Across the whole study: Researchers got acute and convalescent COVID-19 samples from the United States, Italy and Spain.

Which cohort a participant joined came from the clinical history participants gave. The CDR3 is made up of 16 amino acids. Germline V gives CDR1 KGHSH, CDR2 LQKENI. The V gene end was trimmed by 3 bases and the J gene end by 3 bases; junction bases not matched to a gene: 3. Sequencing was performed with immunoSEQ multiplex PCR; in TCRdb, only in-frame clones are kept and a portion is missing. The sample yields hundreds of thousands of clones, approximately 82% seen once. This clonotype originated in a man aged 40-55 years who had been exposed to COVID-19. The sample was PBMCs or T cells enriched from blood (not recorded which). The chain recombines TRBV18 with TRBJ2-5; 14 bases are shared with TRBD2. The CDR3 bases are TGTGCCAGCTCACCCGGGACTAGCGGGAGTGAAGAGACCCAGTACTTC. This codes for CASSPGTSGSEETQYF. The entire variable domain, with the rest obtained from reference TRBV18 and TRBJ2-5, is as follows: NAGVMQNPRHLVRRRGQEARLRCSPMKGHSHVYWYRQLPEEGLKFMVYLQKENIIDESGMPKERFSAEFPKEGPSILRIQQVVRGDSAAYFCASSPGTSGSEETQYFGPGTRLLVL.